Below are 20 T cell receptor beta chains sequenced from a single sample in a study of glioma-infiltrating T cells. TCR alpha and beta CDR3 regions were amplified from RNA using iRepertoire nested multiplex PCR. TCRdb redid the calling of the multiplex PCR reads with MiXCR, one entry per CDR3 protein. The sample has over 130,000 distinct CDR3 sequences; about 39% are singletons. Sequencing was carried out using glioma tissue, nonneoplastic brain tissue, or PBMCs (not recorded which). These receptors all come from a human donor with low-grade glioma or glioblastoma, undergoing nonglioma brain surgery, or in good health (not recorded which).

The V call is TRBV5-1, the J call TRBJ2-7, with D perhaps TRBD2 (5 bases). Trimming took 3 bases from V and 2 from J, leaving 12 bases between them. The CDR3 sequence is 14 residues long. Germline V gene lookup returns CDR1 SGHRS and CDR2 YFSETQ. This CDR3 is CASSWAADAYEQYF. The DNA of the CDR3 is TGCGCCAGCAGCTGGGCAGCGGACGCCTACGAGCAGTACTTC.

This clonotype was seen a handful of times. The gene calls are TRBV7-2 and TRBJ2-1, with TRBD2 identical over 13 bases. The CDR3 spans 16 residues. Germline V lookup: CDR1 SGHTA, CDR2 FQGNSA. The V gene end was trimmed by 2 bases and the J gene end by 7 bases; junction bases not matched to a gene: 5. The CDR3 reads CASSLKEGLAGNEQFF. CDR3 DNA sequence: TGTGCCAGCAGCTTAAAAGAGGGACTAGCGGGGAATGAGCAGTTCTTC.

There are a few counts of this clonotype. The chain joins TRBV15 to TRBJ2-7; D is unresolved. V was pared by 0 bases and J by 3 bases, with 3 bases between. CDR1 is LNHNV, CDR2 YYDKDF, per germline (reference sequence). The CDR3 runs to 12 residues. The CDR3: CATSRDHYEQYF. The CDR3 DNA reads TGTGCCACCAGCAGAGACCACTACGAGCAGTACTTC.

This clonotype has just one count. This chain joins TRBV11-1 and TRBJ2-2; possible D gene TRBD1, 6 bases. The length of the CDR3 is 14 residues. Germline V CDR1 and CDR2: SGHAT, FQDESV (reference sequence). Trimming removed 5 bases from V and 6 bases from J, with 13 bases in between. CDR3 nucleotides: TGTGCCAGCAGCCGAGTCAGGGGCCCCGGGGAGCTGTTTTTT. Translation: CASSRVRGPGELFF.

The rearrangement links TRBV10-3 to TRBJ1-5; D remains unclear. Trimming took off 4 bases at V and 0 bases at J, with 10 bases between the two ends. The length of the CDR3 is 15 residues. Germline V gene sequence: CDR1 ENHRY, CDR2 SYGVKD. The CDR3 reads CAISGDTYSNQPQHF. CDR3 in DNA: TGTGCCATCAGTGGTGACACATATAGCAATCAGCCCCAGCATTTT.

The chain is built from TRBV27 and TRBJ2-7; 7 bases fit TRBD2. Germline CDR1 is MNHEY and CDR2 is SMNVEV (reference sequence). V shed 6 bases and J 11 bases; nucleotides not matched to a gene: 13. The CDR3 runs 13 residues. For the CDR3, the DNA is TGTGCCAGCAGGGGACTCCCGGCGGGGGAGAAGTACTTC. Translation: CASRGLPAGEKYF.

The gene calls are TRBV5-8 and TRBJ2-7; a possible D gene is TRBD2 (6 bases). CDR1 SGHTS and CDR2 YDEGEE come from the germline V gene. The CDR3 has 15 residues. The ends were cut back, 9 bases at V and 0 bases at J, with 19 bases in the middle. This chain's CDR3 is CATTPGDLISYEQYF. The CDR3 region has the DNA TGTGCCACCACCCCGGGAGACCTAATCTCCTACGAGCAGTACTTC. Based on the CDR3 plus reference TRBV5-8 and TRBJ2-7, the full variable domain is EAGVTQSPTHLIKTRGQQATLRCSPISGHTSVYWYQQALGLGLQFLLWYDEGEERNRGNFPPRFSGRQFPNYSSELNVNALELEDSALYLCATTPGDLISYEQYFGPGTRLTVT.

On this clonotype: A much larger clone lies one base from this, so it may be a read error. The chain joins TRBV6-6 to TRBJ2-2; no clear D gene. The CDR3 totals 11 residues. Germline V lookup: CDR1 MNHNY, CDR2 SVGAGI (reference sequence). Trimming took off 2 bases at V and 6 bases at J, with 1 base between the two ends. CDR3 residues: CASSYPGELFF. The CDR3 DNA reads TGTGCCAGCAGTTACCCCGGGGAGCTGTTTTTT.

Comments on this clonotype: The junction and the germline gene differ at one end; a read error may be behind it. The chain carries TRBV7-2 and TRBJ2-5; D is ambiguous. Germline CDR1 reads SGHTA; CDR2 reads FQGNSA. This CDR3 comprises 13 residues. CDR3 region: CASILIISETQYF. The DNA of the CDR3 is TGTGCCAGCATCTTAATTATTTCGGAGACCCAGTACTTC. The whole variable domain, filled in from reference TRBV7-2 and TRBJ2-5, reads GAGVSQSPSNKVTEKGKDVELRCDPISGHTALYWYRQSLGQGLEFLIYFQGNSAPDKSGLPSDRFSAERTGGSVSTLTIQRTQQEDSAVYLCASILIISETQYFGPGTRLLVL.

A few counts support this clonotype. This chain joins TRBV20-1 and TRBJ1-2; D uncertain. The V end lost 1 base, the J end lost 9 bases, and 15 bases lay between the germline ends. Germline V gene data show CDR1 as DFQATT and CDR2 as SNEGSKA (reference sequence). The CDR3 has 13 residues. The CDR3 DNA is TGCAGTGCTAGAGTTCTGGGGTTCGTTAGCTACACCTTC. Amino acid sequence: CSARVLGFVSYTF.

This clonotype was seen at least ten times. This CDR3 reads CASSPWGRGRSDTQYF. DNA for the CDR3: TGTGCCAGCAGTCCCTGGGGCAGGGGGCGATCAGATACGCAGTATTTT. J is TRBJ2-3 and V is TRBV28, with 8 bases fitting TRBD1. Per germline, CDR1 MDHEN and CDR2 SYDVKM. Trimming at V came to 5 bases and at J to 4 bases, leaving 11 bases not matched to a gene. This CDR3 spans 16 amino acids. Complete variable domain (other parts from reference TRBV28 and TRBJ2-3): DVKVTQSSRYLVKRTGEKVFLECVQDMDHENMFWYRQDPGLGLRLIYFSYDVKMKEKGDIPEGYSVSREKKERFSLILESASTNQTSMYLCASSPWGRGRSDTQYFGPGTRLTVL.

This clonotype was found a few times. The gene calls are TRBV19 and TRBJ2-7, with D tentatively TRBD2 (6 bases). CDR1 LNHDA and CDR2 SQIVND come from the germline V gene (reference sequence). V dropped 3 bases and J dropped 6 bases, with 15 bases sitting between them. There are 14 residues in the CDR3. CDR3 amino acids: CASSMGLFSAEQYF. The DNA of the CDR3 is TGTGCCAGTAGTATGGGACTTTTCTCCGCCGAGCAGTACTTC.

The rearrangement links TRBV28 to TRBJ1-2; 7 bases are shared with TRBD1. Looked up from germline, CDR1 is MDHEN and CDR2 is SYDVKM. V trimming: 4 bases; J trimming: 3 bases; junction bases outside the gene matches: 8. This CDR3 comprises 15 residues. CDR3 nucleotides: TGTGCCAGCAGTTGGGGGACAGCCACCCACTATGGCTACACCTTC. Translation: CASSWGTATHYGYTF.

The chain recombines TRBV6-6 with TRBJ2-7; D is possibly TRBD2 (6 bases). The CDR3 has 15 amino acids. Trimming took off 0 bases at V and 2 bases at J, with 11 bases between the two ends. Per the germline V gene, CDR1 is MNHNY and CDR2 is SVGAGI (reference sequence). CDR3 protein: CASSYSEGITYEQYF. The CDR3 nucleotides are TGTGCCAGCAGTTACTCGGAGGGCATCACCTACGAGCAGTACTTC.

In its sample, this clonotype was seen a few times. The V and J genes are TRBV4-3 and TRBJ1-2; D unresolved. The CDR3 runs to 12 residues. From germline, CDR1 is LGHNA and CDR2 YSLEER. Deletions cut 5 bases from V and 8 bases from J, with 12 bases between. The CDR3 loop is CASSTQGMGYTF. CDR3 DNA sequence: TGCGCCAGCAGCACCCAAGGGATGGGCTACACCTTC.

J is TRBJ1-5 and V is TRBV4-3, with D maybe TRBD1 (5 bases). The CDR3 runs 15 residues. The germline V gene encodes CDR1 LGHNA and CDR2 YSLEER. With 0 bases removed from V and 4 bases from J, the gap between germline ends came to 10 bases. CDR3 loop: CASSQDGAGNQPQHF. CDR3 nucleotides: TGCGCCAGCAGCCAAGATGGGGCAGGGAATCAGCCCCAGCATTTT.

This chain connects TRBV12-3 or TRBV12-4 to TRBJ2-7; 11 bases map to TRBD2. V lost 7 bases to trimming and J lost 4 bases; unmatched junction nucleotides: 9. The CDR3 covers 15 residues. The CDR3 region is CASTNSGRAPYEQYF. The CDR3 DNA is TGTGCCAGCACTAATAGCGGGAGGGCCCCTTACGAGCAGTACTTC.

This sequence joins TRBV12-3 or TRBV12-4 and TRBJ1-5; D ambiguous. This CDR3 has 14 residues. Between the trimmed V and J ends, which lost 6 bases and 7 bases, there was a span of 16 bases. The CDR3 DNA follows: TGTGCCAGCAGCCCACCGTGGGCGCGGCAGCCCCAGCATTTT. Its protein is CASSPPWARQPQHF.

This clonotype qualifies as medium-sized. The rearrangement uses TRBV6-1 and TRBJ2-2, with D hard to call. The V and J ends lost 6 bases and 3 bases respectively, with 2 bases between them. The CDR3 spans 11 residues. Germline CDR1 and CDR2: MNHNS and SASEGT. The CDR3 spells CASRDTGELFF. The CDR3 bases are TGTGCCAGCAGGGACACCGGGGAGCTGTTTTTT.

V and J are TRBV28 and TRBJ1-5; TRBD1 aligns across 7 bases. Germline V lookup: CDR1 MDHEN, CDR2 SYDVKM. The CDR3 loop spans 15 amino acids. The V segment lost 6 bases and the J segment 4 bases; nucleotides outside the gene matches: 9. For the CDR3, the DNA is TGTGCCAGCAGCACCACGGACAGGAGGAATCAGCCCCAGCATTTT. Translation gives CASSTTDRRNQPQHF.